The clone carrying this TCR beta chain was recorded a few times. Researchers ran the PCR with 60 Vbeta and 13 Jbeta primers. Libraries were prepared by immunoSEQ multiplex PCR; TCRdb keeps only in-frame clonotypes and omits some of them. The table lists 100,000 to 150,000 clones, over 65% of them singletons. At collection, donors were nominally healthy, but unrecorded immune exposures were probable. The data belong to a study of cytomegalovirus exposure and HLA in healthy donors. With V trimmed by 1 base and J by 5 bases, 5 bases remained unmatched. Germline CDR1 and CDR2: SEHNR and FQNEAQ (reference sequence). This CDR3 region has 16 residues.

The sequencing input was PBMCs. This receptor was obtained from a man aged 25 to 40 in good health and CMV-seropositive. This rearrangement joins TRBV7-9 to TRBJ1-3; 10 bases line up with TRBD1. The CDR3 DNA sequence: TGTGCCAGCAGCTTAGTGGGACAGGGGAGAAGAAACACCATATATTTT. It is translated as CASSLVGQGRRNTIYF.